Listed here is a single T cell receptor (beta chain). Profiling relied on immunoSEQ multiplex PCR, and the TCRdb table lists in-frame clones only, not all of them. The sample yields some 80,000 clones, approximately 97% seen once. The source of the sample is a study of technical replicates of blood from a handful of donors. The sequence was collected from a human donor in good health. The sequenced sample consisted of T cells isolated from PBMCs.

CDR3 loop: CASSLGGGRTDTQYF. CDR3 DNA: TGTGCCAGCAGCTTAGGGGGCGGGAGAACAGATACGCAGTATTTT. The chain has TRBV11-2 and TRBJ2-3; 7 bases are a match to TRBD2. Trimming cost V 1 base and J 3 bases; bases outside gene matches: 4. From germline, CDR1 is SGHAT and CDR2 FQNNGV. The CDR3 extends over 15 amino acids.